This TCR beta chain was captured by sequencing in a study of immune characterization of retroperitoneal liposarcoma. TCRdb re-analysed the PCR reads in MiXCR, keeping a single row per CDR3 protein. The sample yields roughly 10,000 distinct CDR3 sequences, approximately 50% seen once. The germline V gene encodes CDR1 SGHAT and CDR2 FQNNGV. The CDR3 spans 17 residues. Sequencing was performed on tumor tissue. The chain is built from TRBV11-2 and TRBJ2-1, with 7 bases lining up with TRBD2. The end of the DNA is better explained by TRBJ2-7, so the J call may be wrong. This TCR was recovered from a female donor with retroperitoneal liposarcoma. In nucleotides, the CDR3 is TGTGCCAGCAGCTTCTTCGCTCGGGGAGGGCCCTACAATGAGCAGTACTTC. It translates to CASSFFARGGPYNEQYF.